A single sample gave rise to the 7 T cell receptor beta chains below, sequenced in a study of blood T cell repertoires in COVID-19. Repertoires were generated with immunoSEQ multiplex PCR, while TCRdb's copy carries only in-frame clones and drops some. The repertoire has 390,000 or so clones, around 89% of them found once; the top ten carry about 1%. Sequencing was done on a sample of PBMCs or T cells enriched from blood (not recorded which). The receptors stem from a man younger than 35 who had recovered from COVID-19.

The genes are TRBV12-3 or TRBV12-4 and TRBJ1-2; 10 bases match TRBD1. The V and J ends lost 6 bases and 8 bases, in that order; junction bases with no gene match: 3. This CDR3 is 12 amino acids long. Written as DNA, the CDR3 is TGTGCCAGCAGGGGGACAGGGGAGGGCTACACCTTC. Amino acid sequence: CASRGTGEGYTF.

This clone appeared once. The V and J genes are TRBV4-3 and TRBJ2-3; 7 bases line up with TRBD1. Germline V CDR1 and CDR2: LGHNA, YSLEER. The J segment lost 5 bases and the V segment lost 0 bases, leaving 11 bases of the junction unmatched. The CDR3 is 17 residues long. This CDR3 reads CASSQDRGRVRGDTQYF. Written as DNA, the CDR3 is TGCGCCAGCAGCCAAGATAGGGGGCGCGTCCGGGGAGATACGCAGTATTTT.

The chain links TRBV19 to TRBJ2-3, with 7 bases identical to TRBD1. Germline assignment: CDR1 LNHDA and CDR2 SQIVND (reference sequence). Losses at the gene ends were 9 bases for V and 5 bases for J; bases not matched to a gene: 8. This CDR3 is 13 amino acids long. CDR3 residues: CASHQGVGDTQYF. The CDR3 DNA reads TGTGCCAGCCACCAGGGGGTGGGAGATACGCAGTATTTT.

This clone was seen just once. The rearrangement uses TRBV28 and TRBJ1-6; D remains ambiguous. This CDR3 contains 12 residues. The ends were cut back, 4 bases at V and 12 bases at J, with 10 bases in the middle. The germline V gene has CDR1 MDHEN and CDR2 SYDVKM. CDR3 residues: CASSSTYEPLHF. CDR3 nucleotide sequence: TGTGCCAGCAGTTCAACTTACGAACCCCTCCACTTT.

The CDR3 DNA reads as TGCGCCAGCAGCCTTCTCGGCAATGAGCAGTTCTTC. Translated: CASSLLGNEQFF. The V and J genes are TRBV4-1 and TRBJ2-1, with unresolved D. CDR1 and CDR2 from the germline V gene are MGHRA and YSYEKL. CDR3 length: 12 amino acids. The V and J ends lost 4 bases and 6 bases respectively, with 7 bases between them.

This clone was detected once. This sequence joins TRBV3-1 (or the pseudogene TRBV3-2) and TRBJ1-1, with D unclear. Germline CDR1 and CDR2: LGHDT and YNNKEL (reference sequence). The length of the CDR3 is 16 residues. Deletions cut 6 bases from V and 8 bases from J, with 25 bases between. The CDR3 sequence: CASRHTGLTVPEEAFF. The CDR3 coding sequence is TGTGCCAGCAGACACACCGGACTAACCGTCCCCGAGGAAGCTTTCTTT.

CDR3 sequence (DNA): TGTGCCAGCAGCGTAGCTGGGACTAGATCGGGAGAGCAGTACTTC. Protein: CASSVAGTRSGEQYF. The chain employs TRBV9 and TRBJ2-7, with 8 bases fitting TRBD2. The junction had 9 bases not matched to a gene; V was cut back by 0 bases and J by 7 bases. Germline V CDR1 and CDR2: SGDLS, YYNGEE. This CDR3 has 15 residues.